This T cell receptor (beta chain) emerged from a study of post-analysis software for immune sequencing data. Across the whole study: Clinical courses comprised relapsing-remitting, secondary progressive and progressive-relapsing multiple sclerosis. Findings of the study overall: Significantly lower normalized Chao1 diversity was found in patients with multiple sclerosis relative to controls. Strong co-clustering by F measure was seen for same-batch samples. Five TRBV segments were significantly more frequent in patients than in controls. TRBV5-6, TRBV5-1 and TRBV20-1 were among these segments.

TCR beta cDNA libraries had unique molecular identifiers. Roughly 470,000 cDNA molecules came from 1 to 10 million T cells. TCRdb reanalysed the PCR reads using MiXCR and keeps one entry per CDR3 protein. Of roughly 600,000 distinct CDR3 sequences detected, about 40% appear once; the ten largest clones hold about 1.8%. This clonotype was observed a handful of times. Its specificity is unknown. V lost 8 bases and J 7 bases, leaving 19 bases between the germline ends. CDR1 is ENHRY, CDR2 SYGVKD, per germline. This CDR3 is built from 14 residues. The material sequenced was blood. This receptor was taken from a girl under 18 with multiple sclerosis. The chain links TRBV10-3 to TRBJ2-3, with D possibly TRBD2 on 6 matching bases. The CDR3 DNA sequence: TGTGCCATCCGGGGGACGGCTTCCAGATATACGCAGTATTTT. Translation gives CAIRGTASRYTQYF.